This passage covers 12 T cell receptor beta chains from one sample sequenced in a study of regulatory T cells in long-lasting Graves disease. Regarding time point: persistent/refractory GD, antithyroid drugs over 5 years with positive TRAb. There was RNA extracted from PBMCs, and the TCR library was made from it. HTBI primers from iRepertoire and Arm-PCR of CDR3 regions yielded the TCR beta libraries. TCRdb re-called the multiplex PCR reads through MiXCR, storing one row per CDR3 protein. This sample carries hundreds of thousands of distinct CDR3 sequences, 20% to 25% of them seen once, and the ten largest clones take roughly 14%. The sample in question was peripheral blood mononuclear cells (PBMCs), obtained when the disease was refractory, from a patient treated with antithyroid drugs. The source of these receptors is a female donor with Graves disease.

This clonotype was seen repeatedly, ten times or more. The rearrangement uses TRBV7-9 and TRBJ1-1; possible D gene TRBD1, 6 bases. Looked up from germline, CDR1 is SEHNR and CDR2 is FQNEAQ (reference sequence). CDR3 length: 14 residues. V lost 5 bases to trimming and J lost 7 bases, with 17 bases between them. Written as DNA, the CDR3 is TGTGCCAGCAGCGAACAGACAGGACGTAATGAAGCTTTCTTT. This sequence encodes CASSEQTGRNEAFF.

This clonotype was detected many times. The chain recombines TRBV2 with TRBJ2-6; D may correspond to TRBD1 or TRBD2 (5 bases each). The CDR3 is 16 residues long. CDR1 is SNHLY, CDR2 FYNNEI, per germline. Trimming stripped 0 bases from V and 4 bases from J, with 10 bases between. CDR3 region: CASSEAPGAGANVLTF. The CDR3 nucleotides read TGTGCCAGCAGTGAAGCGCCCGGGGCCGGGGCCAACGTCCTGACTTTC.

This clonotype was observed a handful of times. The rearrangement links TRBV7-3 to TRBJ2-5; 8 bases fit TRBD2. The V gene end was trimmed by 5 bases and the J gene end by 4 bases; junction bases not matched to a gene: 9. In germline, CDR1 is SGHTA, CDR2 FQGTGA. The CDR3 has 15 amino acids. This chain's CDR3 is CASSQDGTRAETQYF. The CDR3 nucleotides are TGTGCCAGCAGCCAAGACGGGACTAGAGCAGAGACCCAGTACTTC.

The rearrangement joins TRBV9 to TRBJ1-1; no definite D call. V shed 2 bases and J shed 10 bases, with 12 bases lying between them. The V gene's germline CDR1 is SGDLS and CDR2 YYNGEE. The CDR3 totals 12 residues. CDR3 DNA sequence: TGTGCCAGCAGCGTTTCGACCTTGGGAGCTTTCTTT. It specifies CASSVSTLGAFF.

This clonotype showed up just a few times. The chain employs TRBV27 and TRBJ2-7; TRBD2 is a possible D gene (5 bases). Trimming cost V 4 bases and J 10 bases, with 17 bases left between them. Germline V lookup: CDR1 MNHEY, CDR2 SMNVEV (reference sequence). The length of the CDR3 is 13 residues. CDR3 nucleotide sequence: TGTGCCAGCAGTTATTCAAGAAGGACTCTTCAGTACTTC. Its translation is CASSYSRRTLQYF.

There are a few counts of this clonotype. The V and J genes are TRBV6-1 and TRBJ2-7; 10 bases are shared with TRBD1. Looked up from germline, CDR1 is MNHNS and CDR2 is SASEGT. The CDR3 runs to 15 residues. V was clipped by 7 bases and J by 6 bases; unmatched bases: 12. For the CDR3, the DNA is TGTGCCAGCAATACTGCCGGGACAGGGGCTTCCGAGCAGTACTTC. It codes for CASNTAGTGASEQYF.

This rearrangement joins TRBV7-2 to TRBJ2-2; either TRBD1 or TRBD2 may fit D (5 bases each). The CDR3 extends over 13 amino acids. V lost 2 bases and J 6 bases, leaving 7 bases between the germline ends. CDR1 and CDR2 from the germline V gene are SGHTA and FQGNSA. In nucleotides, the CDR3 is TGTGCCAGCAGCTTATGGGACGCCGGGGAGCTGTTTTTT. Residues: CASSLWDAGELFF. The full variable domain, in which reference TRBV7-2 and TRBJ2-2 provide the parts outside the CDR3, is GAGVSQSPSNKVTEKGKDVELRCDPISGHTALYWYRQSLGQGLEFLIYFQGNSAPDKSGLPSDRFSAERTGGSVSTLTIQRTQQEDSAVYLCASSLWDAGELFFGEGSRLTVL.

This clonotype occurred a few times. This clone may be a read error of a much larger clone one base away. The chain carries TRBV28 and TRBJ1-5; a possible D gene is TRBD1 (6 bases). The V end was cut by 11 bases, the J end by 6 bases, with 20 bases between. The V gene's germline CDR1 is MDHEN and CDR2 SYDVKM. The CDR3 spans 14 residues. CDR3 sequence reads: CAGGDIGGGQPQHF. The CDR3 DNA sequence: TGTGCCGGAGGGGACATCGGGGGGGGTCAGCCCCAGCATTTT.

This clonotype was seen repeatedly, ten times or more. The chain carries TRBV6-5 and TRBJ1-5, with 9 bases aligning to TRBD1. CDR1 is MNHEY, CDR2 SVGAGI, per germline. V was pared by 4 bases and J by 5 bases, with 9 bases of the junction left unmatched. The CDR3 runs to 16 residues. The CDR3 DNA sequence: TGTGCCAGCAGTTCACCCCCGGGACAGGGCGATCAGCCCCAGCATTTT. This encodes CASSSPPGQGDQPQHF.

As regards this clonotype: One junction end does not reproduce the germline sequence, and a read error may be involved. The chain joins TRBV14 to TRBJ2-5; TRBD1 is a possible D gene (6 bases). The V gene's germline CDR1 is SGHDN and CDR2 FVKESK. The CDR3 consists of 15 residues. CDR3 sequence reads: CASGQSTGVAETQYF. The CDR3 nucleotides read TGTGCCAGCGGCCAGTCGACAGGTGTTGCAGAGACCCAGTACTTC.

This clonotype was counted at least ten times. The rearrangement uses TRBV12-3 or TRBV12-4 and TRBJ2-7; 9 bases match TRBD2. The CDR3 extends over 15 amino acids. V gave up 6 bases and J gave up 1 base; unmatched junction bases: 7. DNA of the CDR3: TGTGCCAGCAGGGCAACTAGCGGGCCATCCTACGAGCAGTACTTC. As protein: CASRATSGPSYEQYF.

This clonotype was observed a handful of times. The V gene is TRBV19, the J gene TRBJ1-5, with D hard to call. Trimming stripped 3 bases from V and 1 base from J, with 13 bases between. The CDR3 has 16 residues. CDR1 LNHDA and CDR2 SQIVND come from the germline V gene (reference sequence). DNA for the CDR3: TGTGCCAGTAGTATGGGCGGCTGGGGAAGCAATCAGCCCCAGCATTTT. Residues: CASSMGGWGSNQPQHF.